This T cell receptor beta chain was observed in a study of CD8 T cells in Susac syndrome. With random hexamers, reverse transcription was performed on about 0.5 to 1 ug of RNA. TCRdb reprocessed the immunoSEQ multiplex PCR reads via MiXCR and lists one record per CDR3 protein. The table lists under 150,000 distinct CDR3 sequences, 91% of them singletons, with about 0.23% in the top ten. The source material was CD8+ T cells from PBMCs. The clonotype originates from a human donor with multiple sclerosis.

CDR3: CASGRAGVSDTQYF. The CDR3 DNA sequence: TGTGCCAGCGGGAGAGCGGGAGTGTCAGATACGCAGTATTTT. The chain carries TRBV6-2 or TRBV6-3 and TRBJ2-3; 8 nucleotides align to TRBD2. Germline trimming cut 8 bases from V and 4 bases from J; bases unmatched to any gene: 8. The CDR3 extends over 14 amino acids. CDR1 and CDR2 from the germline V gene are MNHEY and SVGEGT.